This TCR beta chain was observed in a study of kidney transplant recipient with SARS-CoV-2 infection. The table lists this clonotype with many counts. TCRdb called the reads again in MiXCR, with one record for every CDR3 protein. Of approximately 240,000 distinct CDR3 sequences listed, 29% are singletons. J was trimmed by 4 bases and V by 6 bases; bases with no gene match: 5. This CDR3 is 15 amino acids long. Germline-derived CDR1 and CDR2 are MNHEY and SMNVEV (reference sequence). The sample consisted of a blood sample, taken at baseline and on approximately day 120 from a kidney transplant recipient. The TCR comes from a young adult male patient who had COVID-19 and was a kidney transplant recipient. A share of the T cells may be of graft donor origin. This sequence joins TRBV27 and TRBJ2-1, with 11 bases that match TRBD2. CDR3 nucleotide sequence: TGTGCCAGCAGAATACTAGCGGGAGCTTACAATGAGCAGTTCTTC. Its translation: CASRILAGAYNEQFF.